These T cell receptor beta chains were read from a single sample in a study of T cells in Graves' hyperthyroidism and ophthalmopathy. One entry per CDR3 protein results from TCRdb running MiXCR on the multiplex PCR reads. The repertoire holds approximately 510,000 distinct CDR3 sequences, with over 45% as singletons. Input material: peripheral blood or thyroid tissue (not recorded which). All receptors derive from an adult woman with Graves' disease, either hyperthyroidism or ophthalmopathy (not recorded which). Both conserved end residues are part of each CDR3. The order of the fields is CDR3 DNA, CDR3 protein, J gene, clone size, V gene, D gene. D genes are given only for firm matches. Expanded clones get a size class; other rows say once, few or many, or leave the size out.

CDR3 DNA: TGTGCCAGCAGTTACGTCGAGGACAGTGAAGCTTTCTTT; CDR3 protein: CASSYVEDSEAFF; J gene: TRBJ1-1; clone size: many; V gene: TRBV6-6; D gene: .
CDR3 DNA: TGCAGTGCTAGCTGGGGAACGGAAAATCAGCCCCAGCATTTT; CDR3 protein: CSASWGTENQPQHF; J gene: TRBJ1-5; clone size: many; V gene: TRBV20-1; D gene: .
CDR3 DNA: TGTGCCAGCAGGCCCCAATCCGGGACAGCCTCTCGGGAGACCCAGTACTTC; CDR3 protein: CASRPQSGTASRETQYF; J gene: TRBJ2-5; clone size: .; V gene: TRBV6-5; D gene: TRBD1
CDR3 DNA: TGCAGCGTTGCAGGGGCTGACGGCTACACCTTC; CDR3 protein: CSVAGADGYTF; J gene: TRBJ1-2; clone size: once; V gene: TRBV29-1; D gene: .
CDR3 DNA: TGTGCCAGCACTCAGGGGCTTGGAGAAGCTTTCTTT; CDR3 protein: CASTQGLGEAFF; J gene: TRBJ1-1; clone size: few; V gene: TRBV25-1; D gene: .
CDR3 DNA: TGTGCCAGCAGCTTGAGGGAGAGCTCCTATAATTCACCCCTCCACTTT; CDR3 protein: CASSLRESSYNSPLHF; J gene: TRBJ1-6; clone size: many; V gene: TRBV5-5; D gene: .
CDR3 DNA: TGCAGTGCTATCGACTCTGGGGCCAACGTCCTGACTTTC; CDR3 protein: CSAIDSGANVLTF; J gene: TRBJ2-6; clone size: many; V gene: TRBV20-1; D gene: .
CDR3 DNA: TGTGCCAGCAGCTTGGGTCGGGGGCTTCTCTCCTACGAGCAGTACTTC; CDR3 protein: CASSLGRGLLSYEQYF; J gene: TRBJ2-7; clone size: .; V gene: TRBV7-9; D gene: .
CDR3 DNA: TGTGCCAGCAGCAAAAGGACAAGTAATCGACGTCTTCATGGCTACACCTTC; CDR3 protein: CASSKRTSNRRLHGYTF; J gene: TRBJ1-2; clone size: few; V gene: TRBV7-9; D gene: .
CDR3 DNA: TGCAGTGCTACCCGGGACTTTAGCGGCCCTGAGCAGTACTTC; CDR3 protein: CSATRDFSGPEQYF; J gene: TRBJ2-7; clone size: many; V gene: TRBV20-1; D gene: .
CDR3 DNA: TGTGCCACCAGCAGGGATTCCGGACTGATTTCCTACGAGCAGTACTTC; CDR3 protein: CATSRDSGLISYEQYF; J gene: TRBJ2-7; clone size: many; V gene: TRBV15; D gene: .
CDR3 DNA: TGCGCCAGCAGCCAGGAAGGAGGCGGAGGGGGCTACACCTTC; CDR3 protein: CASSQEGGGGGYTF; J gene: TRBJ1-2; clone size: .; V gene: TRBV5-1; D gene: .
CDR3 DNA: TGTGCCAGCAGCGTAGACCCTAAGGCGGCCTACGAGCAGTACTTC; CDR3 protein: CASSVDPKAAYEQYF; J gene: TRBJ2-7; clone size: many; V gene: TRBV9; D gene: .
CDR3 DNA: TGTGCCAGCACGACAGGGTCAACCGGGGAGCTGTTTTTT; CDR3 protein: CASTTGSTGELFF; J gene: TRBJ2-2; clone size: .; V gene: TRBV2; D gene: TRBD1
CDR3 DNA: TGTGCCAGCACAACCTCCGGGACAGGGGCCTATGGCTACACCTTC; CDR3 protein: CASTTSGTGAYGYTF; J gene: TRBJ1-2; clone size: .; V gene: TRBV18; D gene: TRBD1
CDR3 DNA: TGTGCCACCAGTGATTCGACCGACAGCAGAGGAAACACCATATATTTT; CDR3 protein: CATSDSTDSRGNTIYF; J gene: TRBJ1-3; clone size: many; V gene: TRBV24-1; D gene: .
CDR3 DNA: TGCAGTGCTAGAGCAGGACAGGGAAGGGCAGAGACCCAGCATTTT; CDR3 protein: CSARAGQGRAETQHF; J gene: TRBJ1-5; clone size: .; V gene: TRBV20-1; D gene: TRBD1
CDR3 DNA: TGTGCCAGCAGACCAGGACAGAACAATCAGCCCCAGCATTTT; CDR3 protein: CASRPGQNNQPQHF; J gene: TRBJ1-5; clone size: .; V gene: TRBV27; D gene: .
CDR3 DNA: TGTGCCAGCAGCCGCCAGGGGGCCCCTGAAGCTTTCTTT; CDR3 protein: CASSRQGAPEAFF; J gene: TRBJ1-1; clone size: .; V gene: TRBV7-3; D gene: TRBD1
CDR3 DNA: TGTGCCACCAGCAGAGATAGTGGGTCTTGGAGGAACTATGGCTACACCTTC; CDR3 protein: CATSRDSGSWRNYGYTF; J gene: TRBJ1-2; clone size: many; V gene: TRBV15; D gene: .
CDR3 DNA: TGTGCCAGCGGGACAGGGGGATTTAACACTGAAGCTTTCTTT; CDR3 protein: CASGTGGFNTEAFF; J gene: TRBJ1-1; clone size: many; V gene: TRBV6-1; D gene: TRBD1
CDR3 DNA: TGTGCCAGCAGTTCGAGTCGGGGCCGAGAGACCCAGTACTTC; CDR3 protein: CASSSSRGRETQYF; J gene: TRBJ2-5; clone size: .; V gene: TRBV11-2; D gene: .
CDR3 DNA: TGTGCCATCAGTCGCGGGGGGGGCGGCTACACCTTC; CDR3 protein: CAISRGGGGYTF; J gene: TRBJ1-2; clone size: .; V gene: TRBV10-3; D gene: .
CDR3 DNA: TGTGCCACCAGCAGTATGGGGGGAAGGGAGCTGTTTTTT; CDR3 protein: CATSSMGGRELFF; J gene: TRBJ2-2; clone size: .; V gene: TRBV15; D gene: .
CDR3 DNA: TGCGCCAGCAGCTTAGGACAGGGGGCCACGGCCGGGGAGCTGTTTTTT; CDR3 protein: CASSLGQGATAGELFF; J gene: TRBJ2-2; clone size: .; V gene: TRBV5-1; D gene: TRBD1
CDR3 DNA: TGCAGCGCCCGGGGACAGCCGAACACTGAAGCTTTCTTT; CDR3 protein: CSARGQPNTEAFF; J gene: TRBJ1-1; clone size: many; V gene: TRBV29-1; D gene: TRBD1
CDR3 DNA: TGTGCCAGCACGACAGGGGAAACCTACGAGCAGTACTTC; CDR3 protein: CASTTGETYEQYF; J gene: TRBJ2-7; clone size: .; V gene: TRBV2; D gene: TRBD1
CDR3 DNA: TGTGCCAGCAGCTTTGGGGAAACCTACGAGCAGTACTTC; CDR3 protein: CASSFGETYEQYF; J gene: TRBJ2-7; clone size: .; V gene: TRBV11-3; D gene: .
CDR3 DNA: TGCAGTGCTTCGGGACTAGCGGAAGAGACCCAGTACTTC; CDR3 protein: CSASGLAEETQYF; J gene: TRBJ2-5; clone size: .; V gene: TRBV20-1; D gene: TRBD2
CDR3 DNA: TGCAGCTTGGGGGGGGCAGAAGGAGGCTACACCTTC; CDR3 protein: CSLGGAEGGYTF; J gene: TRBJ1-2; clone size: .; V gene: TRBV29-1; D gene: .
CDR3 DNA: TGTGCCAGCAGCGGTGGGACAGGGAATCAGCCCCAGCATTTT; CDR3 protein: CASSGGTGNQPQHF; J gene: TRBJ1-5; clone size: .; V gene: TRBV7-9; D gene: TRBD1
CDR3 DNA: TGCAGTGCTCCCATCGGGGCCAACGTCCTGACTTTC; CDR3 protein: CSAPIGANVLTF; J gene: TRBJ2-6; clone size: .; V gene: TRBV20-1; D gene: .
CDR3 DNA: TGTGCCTGGAGTAGTTCGTCACCCCTCCACTTT; CDR3 protein: CAWSSSSPLHF; J gene: TRBJ1-6; clone size: .; V gene: TRBV30; D gene: .
CDR3 DNA: TGCAGCTTACTCCCGAGTCCCGAGCAGTACTTC; CDR3 protein: CSLLPSPEQYF; J gene: TRBJ2-7; clone size: .; V gene: TRBV29-1; D gene: .
CDR3 DNA: TGTGCCAGCAGCGACCCCCGGTACACCGGGGAGCTGTTTTTT; CDR3 protein: CASSDPRYTGELFF; J gene: TRBJ2-2; clone size: few; V gene: TRBV5-6; D gene: .
CDR3 DNA: TGTGCCAGCTCACCACTGGGACTAGCGGGAGGGGTCGATTACGAGCAGTACTTC; CDR3 protein: CASSPLGLAGGVDYEQYF; J gene: TRBJ2-7; clone size: .; V gene: TRBV18; D gene: TRBD2
CDR3 DNA: TGCGCCAGCAGCTTGGTTCGGGACAGGGAAAATGAAGCTTTCTTT; CDR3 protein: CASSLVRDRENEAFF; J gene: TRBJ1-1; clone size: .; V gene: TRBV5-1; D gene: TRBD1
CDR3 DNA: TGTGCCAGCAGCGTAGGGGGAAATTCCTACGAGCAGTACTTC; CDR3 protein: CASSVGGNSYEQYF; J gene: TRBJ2-7; clone size: .; V gene: TRBV9; D gene: .
CDR3 DNA: TGTGCCAGCAGCCAAGTGAGTAGAGCGAACTACGAGCAGTACTTC; CDR3 protein: CASSQVSRANYEQYF; J gene: TRBJ2-7; clone size: .; V gene: TRBV4-2; D gene: .
CDR3 DNA: TGTGCCAGCAGTGAAGGTCAGGGGGGAGAGACCCAGTACTTC; CDR3 protein: CASSEGQGGETQYF; J gene: TRBJ2-5; clone size: few; V gene: TRBV6-1; D gene: .
CDR3 DNA: TGTGCCAGCAGTGAGTCCGGGACAGGGGACTATGGCTACACCTTC; CDR3 protein: CASSESGTGDYGYTF; J gene: TRBJ1-2; clone size: few; V gene: TRBV10-2; D gene: TRBD1
CDR3 DNA: TGTGCCAGTGGGACTTACAGAGGGGACACTGAAGCTTTCTTT; CDR3 protein: CASGTYRGDTEAFF; J gene: TRBJ1-1; clone size: many; V gene: TRBV19; D gene: .
CDR3 DNA: TGTGCCACCAGCAGAGCCAGGGGCGTAAGAGGCTACACCTTC; CDR3 protein: CATSRARGVRGYTF; J gene: TRBJ1-2; clone size: .; V gene: TRBV15; D gene: .
CDR3 DNA: TGTGCCAGCAGCTTAGTAGAGCGAGAGGATCAGCCCCAGCATTTT; CDR3 protein: CASSLVEREDQPQHF; J gene: TRBJ1-5; clone size: .; V gene: TRBV2; D gene: .
CDR3 DNA: TGTGCCAGCGTTGTAAGACAGGTGAACACTGAAGCTTTCTTT; CDR3 protein: CASVVRQVNTEAFF; J gene: TRBJ1-1; clone size: .; V gene: TRBV25-1; D gene: .
CDR3 DNA: TGTGCCAGTGGCCCAGATTCGAATCAGCCCCAGCATTTT; CDR3 protein: CASGPDSNQPQHF; J gene: TRBJ1-5; clone size: .; V gene: TRBV2; D gene: .
CDR3 DNA: TGCAGTGCTAGGTCGGTGAACAATCAGCCCCAGCATTTT; CDR3 protein: CSARSVNNQPQHF; J gene: TRBJ1-5; clone size: .; V gene: TRBV20-1; D gene: .